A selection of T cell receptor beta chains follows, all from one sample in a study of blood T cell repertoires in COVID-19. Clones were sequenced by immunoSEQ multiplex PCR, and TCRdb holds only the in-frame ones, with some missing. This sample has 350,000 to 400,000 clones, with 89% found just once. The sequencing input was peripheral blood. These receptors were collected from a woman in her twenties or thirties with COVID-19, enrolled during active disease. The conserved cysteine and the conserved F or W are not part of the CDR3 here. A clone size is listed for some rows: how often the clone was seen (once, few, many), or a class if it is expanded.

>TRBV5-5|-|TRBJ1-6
ASSLWGPESPLH
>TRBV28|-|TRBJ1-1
ASGTGRHTEAF
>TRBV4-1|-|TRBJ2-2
ASSLSTWGVGGELF
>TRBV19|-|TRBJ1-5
ASSMDAGQPQH
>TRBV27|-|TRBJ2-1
ASSPRAEGPYNEQF
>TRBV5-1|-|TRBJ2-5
ASSSQAATGQETQY
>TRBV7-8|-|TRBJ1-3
ASSLVDNSGNTIY
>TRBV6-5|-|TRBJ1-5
ASRRDRVGDQPQH
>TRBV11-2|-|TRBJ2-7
ASRSPGQGPYEQY
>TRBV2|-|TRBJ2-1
ASSPRGSYNEQF
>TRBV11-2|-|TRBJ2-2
ASSPMTSVTGELF
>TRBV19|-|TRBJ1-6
ASTTGNSPLH
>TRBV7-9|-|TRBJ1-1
ASSPSGGLSNTEAF
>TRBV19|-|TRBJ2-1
ASSMTSGGWNEQF
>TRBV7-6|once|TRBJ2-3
ASSLVLQGRTDTQY
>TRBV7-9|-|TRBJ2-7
ASTYGTGGYEQY
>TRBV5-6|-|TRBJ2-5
ASSQEGPGETQY
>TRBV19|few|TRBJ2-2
ASNRDRGLSGELF
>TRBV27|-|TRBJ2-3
ASSFRGASTDTQY
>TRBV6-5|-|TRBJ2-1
ASSYTGGWEQF
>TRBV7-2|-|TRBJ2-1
ASSLEYRELDNEQF
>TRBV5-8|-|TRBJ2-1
ASSLTSGTYNEQF
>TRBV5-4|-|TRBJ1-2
ASSPDTALSYGYT
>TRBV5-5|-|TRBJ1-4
ASRRRDITDATNEKLF
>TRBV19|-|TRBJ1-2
ASSFQASTYGYT
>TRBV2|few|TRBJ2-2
ASSRHPEGTGELF
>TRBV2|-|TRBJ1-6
ASSEFLDRAYNSPLH